This T cell receptor (beta chain) is drawn from a study of control samples from healthy donors and cancer patients. Trimming pared 1 base from V and 8 bases from J, leaving 11 bases between. Looked up from germline, CDR1 is SGHVS and CDR2 is FQNEAQ. CDR3 length: 13 residues. The assay was immunoSEQ multiplex PCR, and TCRdb's table has in-frame clones only and misses some. Among about 180,000 clones, 85% to 90% were seen once, and the ten largest hold about 1.4%. This clone has a single count. The source is a woman between 50 and 59 years old in good health. The genes are TRBV7-8 and TRBJ1-2, with D hard to call. Sequenced material: blood. The CDR3: CASSLDSGLGYTF. CDR3 DNA: TGTGCCAGCAGCTTAGACAGTGGCTTGGGCTACACCTTC.